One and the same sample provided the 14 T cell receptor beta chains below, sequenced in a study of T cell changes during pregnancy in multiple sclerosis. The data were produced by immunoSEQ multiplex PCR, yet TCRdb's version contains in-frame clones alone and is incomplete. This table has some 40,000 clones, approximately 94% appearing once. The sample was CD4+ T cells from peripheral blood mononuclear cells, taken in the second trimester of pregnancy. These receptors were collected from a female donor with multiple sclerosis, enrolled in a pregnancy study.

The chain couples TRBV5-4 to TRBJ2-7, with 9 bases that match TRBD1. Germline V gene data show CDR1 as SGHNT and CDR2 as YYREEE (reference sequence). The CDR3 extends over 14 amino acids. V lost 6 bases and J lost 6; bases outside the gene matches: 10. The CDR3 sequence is CASTRQGGRGEQYF. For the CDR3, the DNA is TGTGCCAGCACCCGACAGGGGGGTAGGGGCGAGCAGTACTTC.

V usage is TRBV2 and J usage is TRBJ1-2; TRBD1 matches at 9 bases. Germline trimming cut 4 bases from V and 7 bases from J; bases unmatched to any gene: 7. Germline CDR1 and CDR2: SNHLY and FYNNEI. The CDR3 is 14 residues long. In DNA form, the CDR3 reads TGTGCCAGCAGTGTTAGACAGGGGGAGACTGGCTACACCTTC. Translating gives CASSVRQGETGYTF.

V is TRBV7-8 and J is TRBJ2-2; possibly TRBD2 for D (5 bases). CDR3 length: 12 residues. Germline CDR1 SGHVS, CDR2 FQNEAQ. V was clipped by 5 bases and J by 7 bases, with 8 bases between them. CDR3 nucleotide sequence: TGTGCCAGCAGCCTCGAGGGCGGGGAGCTGTTTTTT. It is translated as CASSLEGGELFF.

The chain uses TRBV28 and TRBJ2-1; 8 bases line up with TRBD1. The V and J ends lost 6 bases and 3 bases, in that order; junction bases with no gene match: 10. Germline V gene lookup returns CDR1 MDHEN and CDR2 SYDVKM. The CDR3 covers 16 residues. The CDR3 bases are TGTGCCAGCAGCGCACCTGGGACAGGCCACTACAATGAGCAGTTCTTC. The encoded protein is CASSAPGTGHYNEQFF.

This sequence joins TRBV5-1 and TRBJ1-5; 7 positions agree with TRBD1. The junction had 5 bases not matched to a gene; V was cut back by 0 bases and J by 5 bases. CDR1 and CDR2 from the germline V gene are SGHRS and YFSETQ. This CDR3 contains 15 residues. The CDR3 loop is CASSLEGQSYQPQHF. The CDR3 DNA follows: TGCGCCAGCAGCTTGGAGGGACAGAGCTATCAGCCCCAGCATTTT.

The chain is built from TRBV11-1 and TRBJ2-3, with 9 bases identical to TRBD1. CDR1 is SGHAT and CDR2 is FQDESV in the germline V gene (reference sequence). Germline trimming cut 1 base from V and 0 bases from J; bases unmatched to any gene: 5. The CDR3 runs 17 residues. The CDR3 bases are TGTGCCAGCAGCTTAGTTTTCGACAGGGGGAGCACAGATACGCAGTATTTT. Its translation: CASSLVFDRGSTDTQYF.

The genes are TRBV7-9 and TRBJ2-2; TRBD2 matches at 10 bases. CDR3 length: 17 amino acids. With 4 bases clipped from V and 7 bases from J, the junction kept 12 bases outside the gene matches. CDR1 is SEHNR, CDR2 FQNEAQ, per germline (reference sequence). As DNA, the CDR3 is TGTGCCAGCAGCTCCTGGGAAGGGCTAGCGGGAGTCGGGGAGCTGTTTTTT. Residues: CASSSWEGLAGVGELFF.

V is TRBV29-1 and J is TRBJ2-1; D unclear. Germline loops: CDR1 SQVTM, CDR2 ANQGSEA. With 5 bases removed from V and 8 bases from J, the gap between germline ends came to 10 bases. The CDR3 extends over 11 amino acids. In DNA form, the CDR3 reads TGCAGCGTTTCTAGGTCGGATGAGCAGTTCTTC. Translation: CSVSRSDEQFF.

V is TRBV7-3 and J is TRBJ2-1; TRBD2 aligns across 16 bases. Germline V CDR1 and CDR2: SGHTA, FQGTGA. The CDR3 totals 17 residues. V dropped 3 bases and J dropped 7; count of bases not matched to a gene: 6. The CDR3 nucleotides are TGTGCCAGCAGCTTGACCGGGACTAGCGGGGGGGCGAATGAGCAGTTCTTC. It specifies CASSLTGTSGGANEQFF.

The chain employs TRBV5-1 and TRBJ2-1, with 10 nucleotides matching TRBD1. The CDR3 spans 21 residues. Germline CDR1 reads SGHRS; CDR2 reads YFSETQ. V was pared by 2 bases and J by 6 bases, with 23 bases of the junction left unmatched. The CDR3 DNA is TGCGCCAGCAGCTTAGGGGTCTTGACAGGGGGCTTCTGGCGGTCGGTCAATGAGCAGTTCTTC. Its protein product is CASSLGVLTGGFWRSVNEQFF.

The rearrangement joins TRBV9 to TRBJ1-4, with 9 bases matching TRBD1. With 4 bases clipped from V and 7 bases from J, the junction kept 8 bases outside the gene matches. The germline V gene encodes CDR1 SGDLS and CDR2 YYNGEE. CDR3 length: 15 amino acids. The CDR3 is CASSPRGQGGEKLFF. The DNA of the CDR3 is TGTGCCAGCAGCCCAAGGGGACAGGGAGGTGAAAAACTGTTTTTT.

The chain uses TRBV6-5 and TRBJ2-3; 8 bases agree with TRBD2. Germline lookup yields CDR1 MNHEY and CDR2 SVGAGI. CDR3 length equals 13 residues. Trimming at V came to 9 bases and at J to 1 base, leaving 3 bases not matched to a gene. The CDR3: CASKAGGTDTQYF. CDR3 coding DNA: TGTGCCAGTAAAGCGGGGGGCACAGATACGCAGTATTTT.

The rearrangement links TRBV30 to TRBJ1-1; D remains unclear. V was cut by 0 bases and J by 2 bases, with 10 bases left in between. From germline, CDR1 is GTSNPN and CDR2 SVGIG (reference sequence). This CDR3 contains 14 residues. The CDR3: CAWSVRGINTEAFF. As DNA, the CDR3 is TGTGCCTGGAGTGTTAGAGGGATTAACACTGAAGCTTTCTTT.

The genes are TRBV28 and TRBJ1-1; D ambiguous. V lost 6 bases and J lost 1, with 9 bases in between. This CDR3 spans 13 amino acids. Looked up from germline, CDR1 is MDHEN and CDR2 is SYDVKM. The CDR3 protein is CASSPGGNTEAFF. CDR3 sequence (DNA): TGTGCCAGCAGCCCGGGAGGGAACACTGAAGCTTTCTTT. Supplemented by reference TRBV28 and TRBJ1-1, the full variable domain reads DVKVTQSSRYLVKRTGEKVFLECVQDMDHENMFWYRQDPGLGLRLIYFSYDVKMKEKGDIPEGYSVSREKKERFSLILESASTNQTSMYLCASSPGGNTEAFFGQGTRLTVV.